This TCR beta chain stems from a study of identical twins. General study findings and limits: Clonotypes of the beta chain that were abundant in cord blood carried fewer insertions (memory repertoires showed none). Out-of-frame sharing of TCR alpha in monozygotic twins was underestimated by models.

In TCRdb, the 5' RACE reads were re-called with MiXCR into one record per CDR3 protein. The table lists about 530,000 distinct CDR3 sequences, 20% to 25% of them singletons. A remark on this clonotype: Antigen unknown.

Germline values: CDR1 MNHEY, CDR2 SVGAGI. V dropped 1 base and J dropped 2; count of bases not matched to a gene: 8. The CDR3 spans 17 residues. These data were also reused for a study on yellow fever vaccine responses in identical twins.

This chain connects TRBV6-5 to TRBJ2-5, with 9 nucleotides matching TRBD2. The source of this sequence is a woman between 18 and 29 years old in good health. Specimen: CD4+ T cells sorted from blood. The CDR3 reads CASSYFGTSGFQETQYF. DNA of the CDR3: TGTGCCAGCAGTTACTTCGGTACTAGCGGGTTTCAAGAGACCCAGTACTTC.